This T cell receptor beta chain originates from a study of regulatory T cells in long-lasting Graves disease. Study summary: Newly diagnosed Graves' patients had under 3 months of antithyroid drugs.

In building TCR beta libraries, iRepertoire HTBI primers were used together with Arm-PCR of CDR3 regions. One entry per CDR3 protein results from TCRdb running MiXCR on the multiplex PCR reads. This sample carries about 620,000 distinct CDR3 sequences, roughly 15% of them seen once, and the ten largest clones take about 18%. This clonotype was observed at least ten times. Its antigen is still unknown. V was cut by 2 bases and J by 12 bases, with 16 bases left in between. This CDR3 spans 14 amino acids. Germline loops: CDR1 KGHDR, CDR2 SFDVKD. Time point in this sample: newly diagnosed GD, antithyroid drugs for less than 3 months. PBMC-extracted RNA yielded the TCR library. Findings of the study overall: Peripheral blood was the sole material, not thyroid tissue. There were preferences for TRBV28, TRBJ1-2 and TRBJ2-5 in persistent disease.

This same sample was also taken into another study, of T cells in Graves' hyperthyroidism and ophthalmopathy. That work states: HTBI primers were used for first-round RT-PCR of the TCR CDR3.

Sequencing was performed on peripheral blood mononuclear cells (PBMCs), taken at new diagnosis, from a patient treated with antithyroid drugs. The chain employs TRBV24-1 and TRBJ2-1; tentatively, D is TRBD2 (5 bases). This sequence originates from a woman aged 25 to 39 with Graves disease. CDR3 residues: CATSDSGLQATQFF. The DNA of the CDR3 is TGTGCCACCAGTGATTCCGGACTCCAAGCGACGCAGTTCTTC.